The present TCR beta chain was sequenced within a study of regulatory T cells in long-lasting Graves disease. Study information: Over 5 years on antithyroid drugs plus positive TSH receptor antibodies marked Graves' disease as persistent. Findings of the study overall: Persistent Graves' patients showed less TCR diversity than newly diagnosed ones. Comparison showed that persistent patients shared more public clonotypes (over 2,500) than new patients (966).

Specified time point: persistent/refractory GD, antithyroid drugs over 5 years with positive TRAb. Preparation of the TCR library used RNA extracted from PBMCs. Germline V gene sequence: CDR1 SNHLY, CDR2 FYNNEI. There are 15 residues in the CDR3. The junction had 8 bases not matched to a gene; V was cut back by 6 bases and J by 3 bases. HTBI primers from iRepertoire and Arm-PCR of CDR3 regions yielded the TCR beta libraries. TCRdb fed the multiplex PCR reads into MiXCR, producing one record per CDR3 protein. The data show 420,000 or so distinct CDR3 sequences, around a quarter seen once. About this clonotype: Its specificity is not known.

The chain couples TRBV2 to TRBJ2-3; 8 nucleotides match TRBD1. The sample was peripheral blood mononuclear cells (PBMCs), taken when the disease was refractory, from a patient treated with antithyroid drugs. The TCR originated in a female donor with Graves disease. The CDR3 reads CASRDQGAPTDTQYF. CDR3 bases: TGTGCCAGCAGGGATCAGGGGGCGCCTACAGATACGCAGTATTTT.